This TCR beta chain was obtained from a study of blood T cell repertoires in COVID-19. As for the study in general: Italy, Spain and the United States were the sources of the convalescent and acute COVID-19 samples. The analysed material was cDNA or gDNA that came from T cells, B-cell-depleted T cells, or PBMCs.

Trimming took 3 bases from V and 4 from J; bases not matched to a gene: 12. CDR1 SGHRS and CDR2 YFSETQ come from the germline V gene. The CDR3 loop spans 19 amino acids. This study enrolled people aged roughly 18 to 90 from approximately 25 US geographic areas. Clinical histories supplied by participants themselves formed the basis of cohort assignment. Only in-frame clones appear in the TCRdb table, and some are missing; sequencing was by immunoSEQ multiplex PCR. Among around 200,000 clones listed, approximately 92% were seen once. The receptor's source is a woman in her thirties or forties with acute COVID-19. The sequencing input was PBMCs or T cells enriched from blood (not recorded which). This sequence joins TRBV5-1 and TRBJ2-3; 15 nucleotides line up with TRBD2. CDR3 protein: CASSSDGTSGGPTPDTQYF. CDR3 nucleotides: TGCGCCAGCAGCTCAGACGGGACTAGCGGGGGGCCCACACCAGATACGCAGTATTTT.